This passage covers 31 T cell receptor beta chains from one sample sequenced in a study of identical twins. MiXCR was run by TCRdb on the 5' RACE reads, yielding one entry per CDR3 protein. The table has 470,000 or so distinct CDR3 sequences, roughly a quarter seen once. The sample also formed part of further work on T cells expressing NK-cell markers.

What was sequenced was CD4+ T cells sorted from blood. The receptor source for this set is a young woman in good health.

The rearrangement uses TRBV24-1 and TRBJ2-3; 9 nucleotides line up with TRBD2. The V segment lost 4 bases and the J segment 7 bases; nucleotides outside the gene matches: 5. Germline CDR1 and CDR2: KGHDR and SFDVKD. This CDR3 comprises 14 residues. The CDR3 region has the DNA TGTGCCACCAGTGAAGCGGGAGGTTGGAATACGCAGTATTTT. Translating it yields CATSEAGGWNTQYF.

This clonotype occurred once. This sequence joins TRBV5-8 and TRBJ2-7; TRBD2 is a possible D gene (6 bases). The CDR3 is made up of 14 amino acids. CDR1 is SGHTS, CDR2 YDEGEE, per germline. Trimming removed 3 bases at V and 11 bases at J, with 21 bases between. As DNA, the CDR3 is TGTGCCAGCAGCTCAGGCCGGGAGACCGAACATAAGTACTTC. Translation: CASSSGRETEHKYF.

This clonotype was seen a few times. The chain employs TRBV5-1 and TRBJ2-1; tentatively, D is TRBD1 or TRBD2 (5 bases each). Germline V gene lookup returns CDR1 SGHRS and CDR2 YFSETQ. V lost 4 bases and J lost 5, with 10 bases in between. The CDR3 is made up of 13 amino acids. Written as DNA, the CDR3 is TGCGCCAGCAGCGGGGGACCGAACAATGAGCAGTTCTTC. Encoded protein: CASSGGPNNEQFF.

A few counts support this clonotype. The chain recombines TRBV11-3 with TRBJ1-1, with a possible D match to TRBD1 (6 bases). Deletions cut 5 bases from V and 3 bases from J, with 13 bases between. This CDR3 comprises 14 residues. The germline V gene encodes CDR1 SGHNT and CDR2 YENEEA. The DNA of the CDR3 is TGTGCCAGCAGCACACAGGGTGAGGACACTGAAGCTTTCTTT. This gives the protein CASSTQGEDTEAFF.

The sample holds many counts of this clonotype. CDR3 nucleotide sequence: TGCAGTGCGCAACAGGGGGCTAATCAGCCCCAGCATTTT. The encoded protein is CSAQQGANQPQHF. V and J are TRBV20-1 and TRBJ1-5; 9 bases line up with TRBD1. CDR1 is DFQATT and CDR2 is SNEGSKA in the germline V gene (reference sequence). CDR3 length equals 13 residues. Unmatched junction bases numbered 4, after V lost 6 bases and J lost 4 bases.

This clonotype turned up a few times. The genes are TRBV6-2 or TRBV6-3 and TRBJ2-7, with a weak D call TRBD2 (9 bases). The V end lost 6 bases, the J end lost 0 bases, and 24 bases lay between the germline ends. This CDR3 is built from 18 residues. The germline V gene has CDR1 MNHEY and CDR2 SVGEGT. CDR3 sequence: CASRTQGAGGRASYEQYF. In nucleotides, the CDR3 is TGTGCCAGCAGGACTCAGGGGGCCGGCGGGAGGGCCTCCTACGAGCAGTACTTC.

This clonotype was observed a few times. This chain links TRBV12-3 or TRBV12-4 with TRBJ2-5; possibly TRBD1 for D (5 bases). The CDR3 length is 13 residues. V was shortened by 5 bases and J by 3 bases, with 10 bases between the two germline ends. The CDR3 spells CASSTRVEETQYF. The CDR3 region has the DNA TGTGCCAGCAGTACCAGGGTGGAAGAGACCCAGTACTTC.

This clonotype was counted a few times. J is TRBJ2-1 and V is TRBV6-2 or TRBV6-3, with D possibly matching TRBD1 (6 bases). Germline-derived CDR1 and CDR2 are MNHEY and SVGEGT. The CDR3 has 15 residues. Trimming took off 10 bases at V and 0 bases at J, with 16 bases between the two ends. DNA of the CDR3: TGTGCCACAGGGGAGACGAGTGGCTCCTACAATGAGCAGTTCTTC. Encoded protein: CATGETSGSYNEQFF.

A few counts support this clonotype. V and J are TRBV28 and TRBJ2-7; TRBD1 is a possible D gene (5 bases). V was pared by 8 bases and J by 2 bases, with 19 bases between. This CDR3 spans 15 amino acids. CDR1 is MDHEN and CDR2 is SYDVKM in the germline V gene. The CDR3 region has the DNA TGTGCCAGCGCCTTACCCTCAACAGGAACCTACGAGCAGTACTTC. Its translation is CASALPSTGTYEQYF.

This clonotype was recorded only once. DNA for the CDR3: TGTGCCATCAGGCTGCAGGGGGGCACCGGGGAGCTGTTTTTT. Translating it yields CAIRLQGGTGELFF. The V call is TRBV10-3, the J call TRBJ2-2; tentatively, D is TRBD1 (7 bases). Trimming took 6 bases from V and 4 from J, leaving 12 bases between them. CDR1 and CDR2 (germline): ENHRY, SYGVKD. The CDR3 is made up of 14 amino acids.

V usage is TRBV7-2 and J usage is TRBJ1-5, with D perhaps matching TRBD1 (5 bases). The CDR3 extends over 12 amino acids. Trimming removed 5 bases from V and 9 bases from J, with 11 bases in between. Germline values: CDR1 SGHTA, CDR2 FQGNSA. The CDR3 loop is CASSATAAPQHF. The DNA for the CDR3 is TGTGCCAGCAGCGCGACAGCCGCGCCCCAGCATTTT.

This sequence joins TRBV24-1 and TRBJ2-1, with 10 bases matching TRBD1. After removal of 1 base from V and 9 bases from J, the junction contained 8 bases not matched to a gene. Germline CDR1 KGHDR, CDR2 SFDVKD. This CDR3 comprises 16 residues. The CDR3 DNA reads TGTGCCACCAGTGATTTAGGGGACAGGGGACAGGTTGAGCAGTTCTTC. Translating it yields CATSDLGDRGQVEQFF.

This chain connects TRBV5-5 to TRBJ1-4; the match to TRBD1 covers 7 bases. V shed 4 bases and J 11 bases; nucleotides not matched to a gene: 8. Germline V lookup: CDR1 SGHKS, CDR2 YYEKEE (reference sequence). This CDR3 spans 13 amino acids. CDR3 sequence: CASSPADRDKLFF. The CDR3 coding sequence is TGTGCCAGCAGCCCCGCCGACAGGGACAAACTGTTTTTT.

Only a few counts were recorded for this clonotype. The CDR3 loop reads CATSSGTSGGDTQYF. The CDR3 DNA reads TGTGCCACCAGCTCCGGGACTAGCGGGGGAGATACGCAGTATTTT. The chain couples TRBV24-1 to TRBJ2-3; 14 bases align to TRBD2. V shed 7 bases and J 5 bases; nucleotides not matched to a gene: 4. Germline assignment: CDR1 KGHDR and CDR2 SFDVKD. The CDR3 has 15 residues.

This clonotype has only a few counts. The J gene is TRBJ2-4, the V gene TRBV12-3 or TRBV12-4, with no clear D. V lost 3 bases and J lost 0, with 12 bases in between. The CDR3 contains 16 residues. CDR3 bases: TGTGCCAGCAGTTTCGGGTTCAACATAGCCAAAAACATTCAGTACTTC. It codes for CASSFGFNIAKNIQYF.

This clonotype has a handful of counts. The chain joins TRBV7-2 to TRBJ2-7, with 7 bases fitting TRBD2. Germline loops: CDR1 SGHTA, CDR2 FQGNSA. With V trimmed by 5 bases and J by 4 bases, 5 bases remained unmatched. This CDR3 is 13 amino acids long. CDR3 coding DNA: TGTGCCAGCAGCCCCGAGCGGGGATACGAGCAGTACTTC. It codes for CASSPERGYEQYF.

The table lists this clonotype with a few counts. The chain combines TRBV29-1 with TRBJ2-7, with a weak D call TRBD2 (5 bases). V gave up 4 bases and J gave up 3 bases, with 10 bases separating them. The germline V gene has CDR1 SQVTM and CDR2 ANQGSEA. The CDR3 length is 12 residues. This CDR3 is CSVGSGGYEQYF. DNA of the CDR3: TGCAGCGTTGGTTCAGGAGGCTACGAGCAGTACTTC.

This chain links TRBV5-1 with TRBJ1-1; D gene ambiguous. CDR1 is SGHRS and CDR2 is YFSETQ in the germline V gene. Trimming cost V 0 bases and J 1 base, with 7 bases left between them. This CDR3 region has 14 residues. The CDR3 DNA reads TGCGCCAGCAGCTTGGTTCCTTCGAACACTGAAGCTTTCTTT. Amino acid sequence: CASSLVPSNTEAFF.

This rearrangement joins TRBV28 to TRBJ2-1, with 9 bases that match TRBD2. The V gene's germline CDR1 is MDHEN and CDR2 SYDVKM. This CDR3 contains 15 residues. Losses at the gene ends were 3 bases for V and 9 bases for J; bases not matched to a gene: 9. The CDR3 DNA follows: TGTGCCAGCAGTTTGGGCGGGAGGGCCGGTTCTGAGCAGTTCTTC. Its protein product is CASSLGGRAGSEQFF.

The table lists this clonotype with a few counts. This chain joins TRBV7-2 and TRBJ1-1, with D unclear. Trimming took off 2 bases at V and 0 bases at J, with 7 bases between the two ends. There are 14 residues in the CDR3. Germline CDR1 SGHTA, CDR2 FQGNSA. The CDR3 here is CASSLQQMNTEAFF. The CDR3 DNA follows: TGTGCCAGCAGCTTACAGCAGATGAACACTGAAGCTTTCTTT.

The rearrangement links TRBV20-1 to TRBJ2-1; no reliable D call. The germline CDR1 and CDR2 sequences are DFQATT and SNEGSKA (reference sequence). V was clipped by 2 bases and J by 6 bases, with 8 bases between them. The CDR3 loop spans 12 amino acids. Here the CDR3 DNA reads TGCAGTGCTAGATGGCACGGCAATGAGCAGTTCTTC. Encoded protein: CSARWHGNEQFF.

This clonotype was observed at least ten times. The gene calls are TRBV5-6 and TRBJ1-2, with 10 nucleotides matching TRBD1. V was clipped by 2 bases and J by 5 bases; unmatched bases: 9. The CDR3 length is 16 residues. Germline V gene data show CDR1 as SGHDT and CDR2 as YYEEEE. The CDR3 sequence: CASSFIARQGAYGYTF. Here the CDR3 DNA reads TGTGCCAGCAGCTTCATCGCCCGACAGGGGGCGTATGGCTACACCTTC.

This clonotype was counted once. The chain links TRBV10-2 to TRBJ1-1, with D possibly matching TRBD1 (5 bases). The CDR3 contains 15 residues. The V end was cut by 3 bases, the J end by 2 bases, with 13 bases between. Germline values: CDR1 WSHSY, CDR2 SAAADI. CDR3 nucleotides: TGCGCCAGCAGTGATAGGGCAGGGTATAACACTGAAGCTTTCTTT. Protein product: CASSDRAGYNTEAFF.

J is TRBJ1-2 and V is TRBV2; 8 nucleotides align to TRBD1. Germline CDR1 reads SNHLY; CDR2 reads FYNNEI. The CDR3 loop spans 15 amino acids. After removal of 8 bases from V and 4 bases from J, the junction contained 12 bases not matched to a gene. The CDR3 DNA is TGTGCCAGCGAAGACGACAGGGGCGGAAGCTATGGCTACACCTTC. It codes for CASEDDRGGSYGYTF. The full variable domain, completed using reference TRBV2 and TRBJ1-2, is EPEVTQTPSHQVTQMGQEVILRCVPISNHLYFYWYRQILGQKVEFLVSFYNNEISEKSEIFDDQFSVERPDGSNFTLKIRSTKLEDSAMYFCASEDDRGGSYGYTFGSGTRLTVV.

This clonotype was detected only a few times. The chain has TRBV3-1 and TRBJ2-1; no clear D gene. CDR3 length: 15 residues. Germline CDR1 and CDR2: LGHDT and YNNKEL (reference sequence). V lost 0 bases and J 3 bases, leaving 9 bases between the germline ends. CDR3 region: CASSQEGSGYNEQFF. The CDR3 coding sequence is TGTGCCAGCAGCCAAGAGGGTAGTGGCTACAATGAGCAGTTCTTC.

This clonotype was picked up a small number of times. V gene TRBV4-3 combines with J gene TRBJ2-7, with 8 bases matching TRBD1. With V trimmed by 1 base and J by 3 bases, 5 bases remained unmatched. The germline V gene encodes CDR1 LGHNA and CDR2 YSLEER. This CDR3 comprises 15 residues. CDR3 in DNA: TGCGCCAGCAGCCAAGCCGGGACAGGCGTCTACGAGCAGTACTTC. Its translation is CASSQAGTGVYEQYF.

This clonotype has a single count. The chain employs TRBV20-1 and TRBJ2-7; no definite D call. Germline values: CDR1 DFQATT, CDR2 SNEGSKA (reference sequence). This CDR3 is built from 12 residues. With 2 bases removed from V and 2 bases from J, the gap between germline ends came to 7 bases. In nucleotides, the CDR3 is TGCAGTGCTAGACGGCTGACCTACGAGCAGTACTTC. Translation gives CSARRLTYEQYF.

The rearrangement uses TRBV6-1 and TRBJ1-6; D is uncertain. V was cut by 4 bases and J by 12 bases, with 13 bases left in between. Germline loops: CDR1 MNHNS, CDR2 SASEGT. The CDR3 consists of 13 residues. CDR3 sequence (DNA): TGTGCCAGCAGTGGTCGGACCCAGGTACCCCTCCACTTT. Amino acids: CASSGRTQVPLHF.

The CDR3 reads CASSYQGYTGELFF. The CDR3 DNA sequence: TGTGCCAGCAGTTACCAGGGGTACACCGGGGAGCTGTTTTTT. The genes are TRBV12-3 or TRBV12-4 and TRBJ2-2; TRBD1 might be the D (6 bases). V lost 4 bases and J lost 3, with 9 bases in between. The CDR3 has 14 amino acids.

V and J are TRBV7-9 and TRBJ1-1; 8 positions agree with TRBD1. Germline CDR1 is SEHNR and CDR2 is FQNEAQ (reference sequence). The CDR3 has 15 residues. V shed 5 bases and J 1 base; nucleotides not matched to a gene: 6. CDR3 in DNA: TGTGCCAGCAGCCACTCAGGGACAGGGAACACTGAAGCTTTCTTT. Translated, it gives CASSHSGTGNTEAFF. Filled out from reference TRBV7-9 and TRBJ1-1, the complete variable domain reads DTGVSQNPRHKITKRGQNVTFRCDPISEHNRLYWYRQTLGQGPEFLTYFQNEAQLEKSRLLSDRFSAERPKGSFSTLEIQRTEQGDSAMYLCASSHSGTGNTEAFFGQGTRLTVV.

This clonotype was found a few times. CDR3 nucleotide sequence: TGCAGTGCCCGACCACCGGGACAGGGGAGTTCACCCCTCCACTTT. Translation: CSARPPGQGSSPLHF. The chain couples TRBV20-1 to TRBJ1-6; 10 nucleotides match TRBD1. Germline-derived CDR1 and CDR2 are DFQATT and SNEGSKA (reference sequence). This CDR3 comprises 15 residues. V gave up 6 bases and J gave up 9 bases; unmatched junction bases: 11.